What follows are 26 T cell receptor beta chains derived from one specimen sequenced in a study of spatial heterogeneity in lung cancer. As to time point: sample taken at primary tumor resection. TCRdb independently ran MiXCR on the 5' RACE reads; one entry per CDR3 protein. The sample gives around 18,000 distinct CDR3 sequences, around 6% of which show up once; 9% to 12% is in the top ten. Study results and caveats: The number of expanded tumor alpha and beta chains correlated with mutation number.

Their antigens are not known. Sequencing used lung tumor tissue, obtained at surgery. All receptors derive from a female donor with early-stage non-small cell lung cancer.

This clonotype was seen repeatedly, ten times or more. As DNA, the CDR3 is TGTGCCAGCAGAACACCTAGACAGGGCTCTGGGGCCAACGTCCTGACTTTC. Translating gives CASRTPRQGSGANVLTF. This chain joins TRBV28 and TRBJ2-6; TRBD1 aligns across 7 bases. CDR3 length: 17 amino acids. V dropped 6 bases and J dropped 0; count of bases not matched to a gene: 8. Germline lookup yields CDR1 MDHEN and CDR2 SYDVKM.

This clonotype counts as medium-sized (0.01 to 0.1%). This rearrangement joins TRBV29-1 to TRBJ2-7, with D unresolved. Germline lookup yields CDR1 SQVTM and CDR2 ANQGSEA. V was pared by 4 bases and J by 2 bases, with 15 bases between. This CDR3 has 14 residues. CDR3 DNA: TGCAGCGTTGGGGAACAGTTTAAACCCTACGAGCAGTACTTC. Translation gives CSVGEQFKPYEQYF.

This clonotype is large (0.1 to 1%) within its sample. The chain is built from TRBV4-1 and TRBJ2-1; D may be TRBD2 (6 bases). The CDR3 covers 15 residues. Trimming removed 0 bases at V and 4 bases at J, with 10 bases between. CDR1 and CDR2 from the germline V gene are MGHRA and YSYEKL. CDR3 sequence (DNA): TGCGCCAGCAGCCAAGATGGGGCGGGATACAATGAGCAGTTCTTC. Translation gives CASSQDGAGYNEQFF.

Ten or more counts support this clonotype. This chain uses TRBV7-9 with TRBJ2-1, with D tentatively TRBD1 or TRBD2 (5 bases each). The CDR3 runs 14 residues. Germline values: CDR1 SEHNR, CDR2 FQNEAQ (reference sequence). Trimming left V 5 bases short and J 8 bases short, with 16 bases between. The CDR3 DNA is TGTGCCAGCAGCCACTTGGGGCTAGCCTATGAGCAGTTCTTC. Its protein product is CASSHLGLAYEQFF.

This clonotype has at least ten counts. This chain's CDR3 is CASSAASGSPNTGELFF. In DNA, the CDR3 is TGTGCCAGCAGTGCTGCTAGCGGGAGCCCGAACACCGGGGAGCTGTTTTTT. The gene calls are TRBV6-5 and TRBJ2-2; 10 nucleotides agree with TRBD2. The J segment lost 0 bases and the V segment lost 5 bases, leaving 6 bases of the junction unmatched. In germline, CDR1 is MNHEY, CDR2 SVGAGI. The CDR3 length is 17 residues.

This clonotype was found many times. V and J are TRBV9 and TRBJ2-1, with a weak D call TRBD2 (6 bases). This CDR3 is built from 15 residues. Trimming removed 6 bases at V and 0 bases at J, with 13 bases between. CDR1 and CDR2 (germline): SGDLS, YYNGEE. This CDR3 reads CASTVSGSSYNEQFF. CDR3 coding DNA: TGTGCCAGCACCGTTAGCGGAAGCTCCTACAATGAGCAGTTCTTC.

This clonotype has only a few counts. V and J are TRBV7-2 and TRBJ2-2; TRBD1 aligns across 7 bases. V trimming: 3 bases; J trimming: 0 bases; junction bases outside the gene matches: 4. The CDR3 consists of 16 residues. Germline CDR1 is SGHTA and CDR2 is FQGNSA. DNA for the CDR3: TGTGCCAGCAGCTTTTCCGGGACAGCGAACACCGGGGAGCTGTTTTTT. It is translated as CASSFSGTANTGELFF. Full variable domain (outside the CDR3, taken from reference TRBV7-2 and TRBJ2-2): GAGVSQSPSNKVTEKGKDVELRCDPISGHTALYWYRQSLGQGLEFLIYFQGNSAPDKSGLPSDRFSAERTGGSVSTLTIQRTQQEDSAVYLCASSFSGTANTGELFFGEGSRLTVL.

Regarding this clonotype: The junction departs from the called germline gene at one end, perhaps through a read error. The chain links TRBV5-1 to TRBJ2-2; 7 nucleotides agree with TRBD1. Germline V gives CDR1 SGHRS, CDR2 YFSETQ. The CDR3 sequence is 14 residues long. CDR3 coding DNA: TGCGCCAGCAGCGAGGGACAGCAGACCGGCGAGCTGTTTTTT. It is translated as CASSEGQQTGELFF.

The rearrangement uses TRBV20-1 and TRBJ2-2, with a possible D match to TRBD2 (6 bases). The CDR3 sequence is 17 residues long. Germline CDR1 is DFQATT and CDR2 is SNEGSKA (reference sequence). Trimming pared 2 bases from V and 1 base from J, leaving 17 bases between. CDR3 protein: CSARPFYPGENTGELFF. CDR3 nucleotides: TGCAGTGCTAGACCATTCTATCCGGGAGAGAACACCGGGGAGCTGTTTTTT.

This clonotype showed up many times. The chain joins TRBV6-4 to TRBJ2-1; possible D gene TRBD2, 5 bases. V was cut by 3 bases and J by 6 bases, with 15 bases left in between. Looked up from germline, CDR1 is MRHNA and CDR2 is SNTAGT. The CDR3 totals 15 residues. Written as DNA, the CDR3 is TGTGCCAGCAGTGAGAAAGGAGAGCGGACCAATGAGCAGTTCTTC. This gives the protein CASSEKGERTNEQFF.

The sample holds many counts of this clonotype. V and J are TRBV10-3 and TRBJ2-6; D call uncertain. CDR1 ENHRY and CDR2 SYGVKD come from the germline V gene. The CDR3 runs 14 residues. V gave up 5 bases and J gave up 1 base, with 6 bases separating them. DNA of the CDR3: TGTGCCATCAGTATCCCGTCTGGGGCCAACGTCCTGACTTTC. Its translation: CAISIPSGANVLTF.

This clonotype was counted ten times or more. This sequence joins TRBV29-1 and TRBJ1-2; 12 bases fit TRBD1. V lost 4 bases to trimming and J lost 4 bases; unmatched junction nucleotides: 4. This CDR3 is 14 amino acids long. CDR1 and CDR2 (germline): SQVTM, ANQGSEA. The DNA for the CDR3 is TGCAGCGTTGTCGGGACAGGGGGCACCTATGGCTACACCTTC. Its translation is CSVVGTGGTYGYTF.

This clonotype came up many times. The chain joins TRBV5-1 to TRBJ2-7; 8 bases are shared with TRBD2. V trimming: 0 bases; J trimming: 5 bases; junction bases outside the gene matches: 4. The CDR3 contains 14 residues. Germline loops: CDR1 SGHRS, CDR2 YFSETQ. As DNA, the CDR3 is TGCGCCAGCAGCTTGGAAGCGGGAGACCACGAGCAGTACTTC. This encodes CASSLEAGDHEQYF.

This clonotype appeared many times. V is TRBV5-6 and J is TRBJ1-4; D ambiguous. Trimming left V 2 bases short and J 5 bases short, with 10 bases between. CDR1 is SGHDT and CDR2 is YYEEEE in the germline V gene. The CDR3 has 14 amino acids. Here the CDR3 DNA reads TGTGCCAGCAGCTTAGTAGGGCCCAATGAAAAACTGTTTTTT. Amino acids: CASSLVGPNEKLFF.

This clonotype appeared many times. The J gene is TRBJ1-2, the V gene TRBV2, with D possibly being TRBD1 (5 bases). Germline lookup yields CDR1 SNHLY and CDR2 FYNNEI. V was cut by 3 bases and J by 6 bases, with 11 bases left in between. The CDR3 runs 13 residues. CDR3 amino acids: CASSDGRDHGYTF. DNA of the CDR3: TGTGCCAGCAGTGATGGCAGGGACCATGGCTACACCTTC.

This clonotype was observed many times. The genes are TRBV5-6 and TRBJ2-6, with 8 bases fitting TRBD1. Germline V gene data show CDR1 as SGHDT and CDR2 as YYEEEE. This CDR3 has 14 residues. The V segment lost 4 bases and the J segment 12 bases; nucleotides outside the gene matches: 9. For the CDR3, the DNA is TGTGCCAGCAGCCTCCGACAGGGGACGGGCGTCCTGACTTTC. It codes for CASSLRQGTGVLTF.

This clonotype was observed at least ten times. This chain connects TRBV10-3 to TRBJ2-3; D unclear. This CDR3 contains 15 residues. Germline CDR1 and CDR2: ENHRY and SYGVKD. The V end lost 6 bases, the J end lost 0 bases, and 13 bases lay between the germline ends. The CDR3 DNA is TGTGCCATCAGGGGCAGCAGATCTAGCACAGATACGCAGTATTTT. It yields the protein CAIRGSRSSTDTQYF.

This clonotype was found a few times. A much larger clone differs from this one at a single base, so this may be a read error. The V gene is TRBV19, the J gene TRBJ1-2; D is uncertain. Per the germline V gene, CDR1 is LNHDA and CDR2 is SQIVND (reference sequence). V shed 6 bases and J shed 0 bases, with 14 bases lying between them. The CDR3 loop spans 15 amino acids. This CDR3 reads CASSNRPPTNYGYTF. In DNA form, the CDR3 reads TGTGCCAGTAGCAATCGACCGCCGACTAACTATGGCTACACCTTC. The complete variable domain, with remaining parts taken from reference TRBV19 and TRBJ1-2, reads DGGITQSPKYLFRKEGQNVTLSCEQNLNHDAMYWYRQDPGQGLRLIYYSQIVNDFQKGDIAEGYSVSREKKESFPLTVTSAQKNPTAFYLCASSNRPPTNYGYTFGSGTRLTVV.

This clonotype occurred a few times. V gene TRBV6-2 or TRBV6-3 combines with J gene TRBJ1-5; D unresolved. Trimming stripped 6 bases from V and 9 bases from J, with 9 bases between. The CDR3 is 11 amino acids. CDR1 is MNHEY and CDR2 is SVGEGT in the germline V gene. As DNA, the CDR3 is TGTGCCAGCAGAGACTCCGGGCCCCAGCATTTT. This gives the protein CASRDSGPQHF.

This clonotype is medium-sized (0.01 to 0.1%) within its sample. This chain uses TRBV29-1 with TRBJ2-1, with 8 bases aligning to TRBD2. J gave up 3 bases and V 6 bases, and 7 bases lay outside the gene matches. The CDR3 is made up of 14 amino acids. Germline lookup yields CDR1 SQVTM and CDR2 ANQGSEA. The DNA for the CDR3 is TGCAGCGTCCGGGAGGGCGGGCTCTACAATGAGCAGTTCTTC. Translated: CSVREGGLYNEQFF.

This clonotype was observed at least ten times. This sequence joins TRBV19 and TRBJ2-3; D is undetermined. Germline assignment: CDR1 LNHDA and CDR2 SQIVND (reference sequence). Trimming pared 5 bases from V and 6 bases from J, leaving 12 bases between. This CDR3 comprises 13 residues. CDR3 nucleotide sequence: TGTGCCAGTAGTGTCCCACGAGCGGATACGCAGTATTTT. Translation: CASSVPRADTQYF.

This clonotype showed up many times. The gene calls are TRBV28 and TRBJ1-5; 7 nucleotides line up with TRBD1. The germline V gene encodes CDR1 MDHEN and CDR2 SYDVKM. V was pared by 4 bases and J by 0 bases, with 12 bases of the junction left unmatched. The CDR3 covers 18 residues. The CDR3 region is CASSYEGAALYSNQPQHF. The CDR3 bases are TGTGCCAGCAGTTATGAGGGGGCGGCACTTTATAGCAATCAGCCCCAGCATTTT.

The CDR3: CASSLRTRGEQFF. DNA for the CDR3: TGTGCCAGCAGTTTGCGAACTAGAGGTGAGCAGTTCTTC. The J gene is TRBJ2-1, the V gene TRBV12-3 or TRBV12-4, with D possibly matching TRBD2 (5 bases). The V end was cut by 3 bases, the J end by 9 bases, with 12 bases between. The CDR3 length is 13 residues.

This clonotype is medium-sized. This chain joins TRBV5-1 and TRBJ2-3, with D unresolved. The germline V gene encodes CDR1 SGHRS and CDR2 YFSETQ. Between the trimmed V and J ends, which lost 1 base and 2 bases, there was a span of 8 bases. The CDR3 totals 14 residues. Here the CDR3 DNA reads TGCGCCAGCAGCTTGAATTCAGTCACAGATACGCAGTATTTT. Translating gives CASSLNSVTDTQYF.

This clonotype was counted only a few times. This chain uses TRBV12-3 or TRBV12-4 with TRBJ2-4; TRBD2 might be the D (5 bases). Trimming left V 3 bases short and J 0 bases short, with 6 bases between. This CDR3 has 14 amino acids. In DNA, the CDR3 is TGTGCCAGCAGTTTGAGGGTAGCCAAAAACATTCAGTACTTC. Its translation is CASSLRVAKNIQYF.

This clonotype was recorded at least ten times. Here the CDR3 reads CASEDGSSYEQYF. CDR3 nucleotide sequence: TGTGCCAGCGAGGACGGGAGCTCCTACGAGCAGTACTTC. V is TRBV11-2 and J is TRBJ2-7, with D possibly TRBD2 on 6 matching bases. This CDR3 has 13 residues. Trimming left V 8 bases short and J 0 bases short, with 11 bases between. Germline assignment: CDR1 SGHAT and CDR2 FQNNGV. Looking up the rest from reference TRBV11-2 and TRBJ2-7 gives the full variable domain: EAGVAQSPRYKIIEKRQSVAFWCNPISGHATLYWYQQILGQGPKLLIQFQNNGVVDDSQLPKDRFSAERLKGVDSTLKIQPAKLEDSAVYLCASEDGSSYEQYFGPGTRLTVT.